This T cell receptor (beta chain) was found in a study of blood T cell repertoires in COVID-19. In the original analysis: Amplification from reference gene primers served as the basis for estimated nucleated cell counts. Some clones are missing from TCRdb's copy, which holds only in-frame ones; the method was immunoSEQ multiplex PCR. That table gives V, J and clone size, and the DNA gave D and trimming. The data hold over 90,000 clones, with about 86% observed a single time. This CDR3 has 14 residues. Deletions cut 0 bases from V and 3 bases from J, with 9 bases between. Germline CDR1 SGHRS, CDR2 YFSETQ.

J is TRBJ1-2 and V is TRBV5-1, with a tentative D call TRBD1 (6 bases). Sequences were obtained from peripheral blood. The TCR sequence derives from a woman aged 55 to 70 in a cohort sampled during active or convalescent COVID-19. CDR3 DNA: TGCGCCAGCAGCTTGGCGGGGGGCGACTATGGCTACACCTTC. This gives the protein CASSLAGGDYGYTF.